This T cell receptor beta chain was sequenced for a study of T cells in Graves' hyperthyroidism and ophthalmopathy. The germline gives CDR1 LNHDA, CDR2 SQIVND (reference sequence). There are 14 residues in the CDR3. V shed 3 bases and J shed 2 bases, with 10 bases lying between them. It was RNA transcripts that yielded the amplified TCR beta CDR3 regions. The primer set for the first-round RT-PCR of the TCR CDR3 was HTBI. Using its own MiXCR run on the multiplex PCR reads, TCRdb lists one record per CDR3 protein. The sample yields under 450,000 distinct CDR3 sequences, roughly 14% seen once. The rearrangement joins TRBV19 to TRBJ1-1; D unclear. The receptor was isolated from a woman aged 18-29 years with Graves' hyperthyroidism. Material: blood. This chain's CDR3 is CASSMGSYNTEAFF. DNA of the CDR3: TGTGCCAGTAGTATGGGCAGCTACAACACTGAAGCTTTCTTT.